A single sample gave rise to the 8 T cell receptor beta chains below, sequenced in a study of blood T cell repertoires in COVID-19. The data were produced by immunoSEQ multiplex PCR, yet TCRdb's version contains in-frame clones alone and is incomplete. The sample holds tens of thousands of clones, more than 75% seen once. The sequenced material came from peripheral blood. The origin of the receptors is a human donor in a cohort sampled during active COVID-19.

The chain links TRBV3-1 (or the pseudogene TRBV3-2) to TRBJ2-3; 8 positions agree with TRBD2. CDR1 and CDR2 from the germline V gene are LGHDT and YNNKEL (reference sequence). V dropped 4 bases and J dropped 2; count of bases not matched to a gene: 2. The CDR3 runs 14 residues. The CDR3 here is CASSRGGSTDTQYF. The CDR3 coding sequence is TGTGCCAGCAGCCGCGGGGGGTCCACAGATACGCAGTATTTT.

The chain employs TRBV27 and TRBJ1-5; D is undetermined. Germline lookup yields CDR1 MNHEY and CDR2 SMNVEV (reference sequence). Trimming shortened V by 0 bases and J by 6 bases, and 12 bases separated the two germline ends. The CDR3 runs 15 residues. The CDR3 DNA reads TGTGCCAGCAGTTTATCGCCCGGCGGCGGTCAGCCCCAGCATTTT. Translated: CASSLSPGGGQPQHF.

V gene TRBV3-1 (or the pseudogene TRBV3-2) combines with J gene TRBJ1-2; D remains ambiguous. Germline-derived CDR1 and CDR2 are LGHDT and YNNKEL (reference sequence). Trimming stripped 4 bases from V and 8 bases from J, with 20 bases between. The CDR3 has 15 amino acids. CDR3 sequence (DNA): TGTGCCAGCAGCCGTATCGGGGTTGCCTCGTCCGGCTACACCTTC. Translated, it gives CASSRIGVASSGYTF.

The rearrangement joins TRBV5-1 to TRBJ2-3, with D perhaps matching TRBD2 (5 bases). CDR3 size: 17 residues. Germline lookup yields CDR1 SGHRS and CDR2 YFSETQ. With 0 bases removed from V and 3 bases from J, the gap between germline ends came to 17 bases. CDR3 nucleotides: TGCGCCAGCAGCTTGGCCGTCGGGGTGGGTGCAACAGATACGCAGTATTTT. Translated: CASSLAVGVGATDTQYF.

Only a few counts were recorded for this clone. This rearrangement joins TRBV28 to TRBJ1-5; 8 nucleotides match TRBD1. Germline assignment: CDR1 MDHEN and CDR2 SYDVKM. Trimming took 5 bases from V and 7 from J; bases not matched to a gene: 10. The CDR3 covers 15 residues. In DNA, the CDR3 is TGTGCCAGCAGTCTCTCAGCAGGGGGCGACCAGCCCCAGCATTTT. It codes for CASSLSAGGDQPQHF.

Only one count was recorded for this clone. The chain carries TRBV2 and TRBJ2-7, with D perhaps TRBD2 (6 bases). CDR1 is SNHLY, CDR2 FYNNEI, per germline. The germline V and J ends were trimmed by 5 bases and 4 bases, with 12 bases remaining between them. This CDR3 is built from 13 residues. CDR3 DNA sequence: TGTGCCAGCAGTTCCCGGGACTTGTACGAGCAGTACTTC. Amino acids: CASSSRDLYEQYF.

The chain links TRBV5-1 to TRBJ2-3; tentative D call: TRBD2 (5 bases). This CDR3 is built from 14 residues. CDR1 is SGHRS and CDR2 is YFSETQ in the germline V gene. The V end was cut by 6 bases, the J end by 0 bases, with 11 bases between. The CDR3 DNA sequence: TGCGCCAGCACCGCCACGGGGAGCACAGATACGCAGTATTTT. This codes for CASTATGSTDTQYF.

The rearrangement uses TRBV7-6 and TRBJ2-1, with 8 positions matching TRBD2. Germline V gene data show CDR1 as SGHVS and CDR2 as FNYEAQ. The CDR3 spans 16 residues. The V gene end was trimmed by 2 bases and the J gene end by 3 bases; junction bases not matched to a gene: 6. The CDR3 region is CASSLLVGLDYNEQFF. The DNA for the CDR3 is TGTGCCAGCAGCTTATTGGTGGGACTAGACTACAATGAGCAGTTCTTC.